The 19 T cell receptor beta chains below were found in one sample sequenced in a study of response to subunit inactivated influenza vaccine. TCRdb reprocessed the RT-PCR reads with MiXCR, giving one entry per CDR3 protein. The sample lists about 520,000 distinct CDR3 sequences; about 25% were seen once. Sequenced material: CD4+ T cells sorted from PBMCs, taken about 5 days after vaccination. The receptors stem from a man between 50 and 59 years old who received an inactivated influenza vaccine.

This clonotype was detected only a few times. The V gene is TRBV9, the J gene TRBJ1-1; TRBD1 matches 9 bases. In germline, CDR1 is SGDLS, CDR2 YYNGEE. This CDR3 has 15 residues. The V and J ends lost 1 base and 6 bases, in that order; junction bases with no gene match: 7. As DNA, the CDR3 is TGTGCCAGCAGCGTATTCGACAGGGGGGCCCCTGAAGCTTTCTTT. As protein: CASSVFDRGAPEAFF.

Note on this clonotype: Its ends do not fully match the called genes, so a read error is possible. The chain links TRBV20-1 to TRBJ2-5, with 12 positions matching TRBD2. Looked up from germline, CDR1 is DFQATT and CDR2 is SNEGSKA (reference sequence). The CDR3 sequence is 17 residues long. CDR3 nucleotide sequence: TGCTGTGCTAGTCCTCGACTAGCGGGGGACCGCCAAGAGACCCAGTACTTC. Translating gives CCASPRLAGDRQETQYF.

CDR3 nucleotide sequence: TGTGCCACCAGGGGGACAGGGAACGGCCAGCCCCAGCATTTT. Its translation: CATRGTGNGQPQHF. This chain connects TRBV6-1 to TRBJ1-5; 9 nucleotides match TRBD1. V gave up 10 bases and J gave up 7 bases; unmatched junction bases: 11. CDR3 length equals 14 residues. Germline V gives CDR1 MNHNS, CDR2 SASEGT.

In nucleotides, the CDR3 is TGCAGTGCTAGGGCCGACAGGCCCGGGGGGACCCAGTACTTC. It encodes CSARADRPGGTQYF. This rearrangement joins TRBV20-1 to TRBJ2-5; D is tentatively TRBD1 or TRBD2 (6 bases each). The CDR3 contains 14 residues. Germline values: CDR1 DFQATT, CDR2 SNEGSKA (reference sequence). Deletions cut 3 bases from V and 7 bases from J, with 18 bases between.

The chain has TRBV24-1 and TRBJ2-7; D gene ambiguous. This CDR3 spans 14 amino acids. V was trimmed by 3 bases and J by 0 bases, leaving 8 bases between them. Germline V CDR1 and CDR2: KGHDR, SFDVKD. CDR3 amino acids: CATSDSRSSYEQYF. DNA for the CDR3: TGTGCCACCAGTGATAGTCGTAGCTCCTACGAGCAGTACTTC.

This clonotype was seen only a few times. This chain links TRBV7-2 with TRBJ1-5; TRBD1 is a possible D gene (6 bases). Germline CDR1 reads SGHTA; CDR2 reads FQGNSA. CDR3 length: 15 residues. V was cut by 1 base and J by 4 bases, with 11 bases left in between. CDR3 nucleotide sequence: TGTGCCAGCAGCTTAGGGGGGGCTGTTAATCAGCCCCAGCATTTT. It yields the protein CASSLGGAVNQPQHF.

The CDR3 nucleotides are TGTGCCAGCAGCCAAGATGGGACGGGAACGAACACTGAAGCTTTCTTT. As protein: CASSQDGTGTNTEAFF. V and J are TRBV4-2 and TRBJ1-1, with D perhaps TRBD1 (5 bases). The CDR3 totals 16 residues. V lost 0 bases and J 1 base, leaving 12 bases between the germline ends. Germline V CDR1 and CDR2: LGHNA, YNFKEQ.

This clonotype was seen only a few times. The chain employs TRBV7-2 and TRBJ1-4; TRBD1 is a possible D gene (5 bases). The CDR3 has 12 residues. Germline loops: CDR1 SGHTA, CDR2 FQGNSA. V lost 1 base to trimming and J lost 13 bases, with 10 bases between them. The CDR3 DNA sequence: TGTGCCAGCAGCTTAGGGCAGGGATCACTGTTTTTT. This encodes CASSLGQGSLFF.

The V and J genes are TRBV10-3 and TRBJ2-7; 7 bases fit TRBD1. V shed 8 bases and J 6 bases; nucleotides not matched to a gene: 7. This CDR3 spans 12 amino acids. CDR1 and CDR2 from the germline V gene are ENHRY and SYGVKD. The CDR3 spells CAIGTASPEQYF. Written as DNA, the CDR3 is TGTGCCATCGGGACAGCGAGCCCCGAGCAGTACTTC.

This clonotype was detected only a few times. The V gene is TRBV20-1, the J gene TRBJ2-5; D is undetermined. From germline, CDR1 is DFQATT and CDR2 SNEGSKA (reference sequence). Deletions cut 0 bases from V and 0 bases from J, with 11 bases between. The CDR3 sequence is 15 residues long. The CDR3 sequence is CSARDHSRYQETQYF. CDR3 DNA: TGCAGTGCTAGAGATCATTCGAGGTACCAAGAGACCCAGTACTTC.

The rearrangement joins TRBV24-1 to TRBJ2-2, with D hard to call. The CDR3 loop spans 16 amino acids. The germline gives CDR1 KGHDR, CDR2 SFDVKD. Trimming left V 4 bases short and J 1 base short, with 12 bases between. CDR3 sequence (DNA): TGTGCCACCAGTGACCCTTCCGCAGGGAACACCGGGGAGCTGTTTTTT. Amino acids: CATSDPSAGNTGELFF.

This clonotype was observed a handful of times. J is TRBJ2-3 and V is TRBV10-2, with 7 bases that match TRBD1. CDR3 length: 15 residues. The V and J ends lost 2 bases and 4 bases, in that order; junction bases with no gene match: 6. The germline V gene encodes CDR1 WSHSY and CDR2 SAAADI. In DNA form, the CDR3 reads TGCGCCAGCAGTGAGCCACAGGGGTGGGCAGATACGCAGTATTTT. It yields the protein CASSEPQGWADTQYF.

This clonotype has only a few counts. This chain connects TRBV28 to TRBJ1-2, with D hard to call. Trimming removed 3 bases at V and 8 bases at J, with 10 bases between. This CDR3 spans 12 amino acids. CDR1 is MDHEN, CDR2 SYDVKM, per germline. CDR3: CASSFTVSGYTF. DNA for the CDR3: TGTGCCAGCAGTTTTACGGTCAGCGGCTACACCTTC.

This clonotype was observed a handful of times. This chain connects TRBV4-3 to TRBJ2-1; TRBD2 matches at 7 bases. V lost 0 bases, J lost 3 bases, and 5 bases stayed unmatched. The CDR3 consists of 16 residues. Per the germline V gene, CDR1 is LGHNA and CDR2 is YSLEER. CDR3 sequence (DNA): TGCGCCAGCAGCCAAGAGTCGGCTAGCGGCTACAATGAGCAGTTCTTC. This gives the protein CASSQESASGYNEQFF.

This chain links TRBV20-1 with TRBJ2-7; 8 bases agree with TRBD1. The germline CDR1 and CDR2 sequences are DFQATT and SNEGSKA (reference sequence). This CDR3 is 13 amino acids long. V lost 5 bases and J lost 4; bases outside the gene matches: 7. The CDR3 protein is CSADGTGGYEQYF. The DNA for the CDR3 is TGCAGTGCTGACGGGACAGGCGGGTACGAGCAGTACTTC.

This clonotype showed up just a few times. J is TRBJ2-7 and V is TRBV29-1; 14 bases agree with TRBD2. The CDR3 spans 15 residues. V dropped 4 bases and J dropped 7; count of bases not matched to a gene: 9. The germline V gene has CDR1 SQVTM and CDR2 ANQGSEA. This chain's CDR3 is CSVARLAGGSGEQYF. CDR3 nucleotides: TGCAGCGTTGCCCGACTAGCGGGAGGGTCTGGGGAGCAGTACTTC.

The table lists this clonotype with many counts. V usage is TRBV29-1 and J usage is TRBJ2-1; TRBD1 might be the D (6 bases). From germline, CDR1 is SQVTM and CDR2 ANQGSEA. CDR3 length: 10 residues. Trimming removed 7 bases from V and 13 bases from J, with 14 bases in between. CDR3 DNA: TGCAGCGCCGGGACACCACTCCAGTTCTTC. Translating gives CSAGTPLQFF.

This chain joins TRBV6-5 and TRBJ2-3; a possible D gene is TRBD2 (6 bases). The ends were cut back, 3 bases at V and 5 bases at J, with 15 bases in the middle. The CDR3 has 15 residues. Per the germline V gene, CDR1 is MNHEY and CDR2 is SVGAGI. CDR3: CASSYRVGGEDTQYF. CDR3 nucleotide sequence: TGTGCCAGCAGTTATCGGGTGGGGGGAGAAGATACGCAGTATTTT.

The rearrangement joins TRBV11-2 to TRBJ2-7; 8 bases line up with TRBD2. The CDR3 is 19 amino acids. Trimming cost V 5 bases and J 4 bases; bases outside gene matches: 22. The germline gives CDR1 SGHAT, CDR2 FQNNGV. Written as DNA, the CDR3 is TGTGCCAGCAGCCCACAGTGGACTCTAGCGGGCAGACCAGTATACGAGCAGTACTTC. This sequence encodes CASSPQWTLAGRPVYEQYF.